Listed here are 27 T cell receptor beta chains from one sample, sequenced in a study of cytomegalovirus exposure and HLA in healthy donors. Vbeta (60) and Jbeta (13) primers were used in the PCR. Assay used: immunoSEQ multiplex PCR; TCRdb lists only in-frame clones, some missing. The table has roughly 150,000 clones, roughly 85% seen once; the top ten hold 2% to 3%. The source material was PBMCs. These receptors were collected from a man younger than 40 in good health and CMV-seropositive.

This clone was seen a few times. The rearrangement links TRBV6-6 to TRBJ1-1; D ambiguous. Trimming left V 4 bases short and J 1 base short, with 16 bases between. Germline V gives CDR1 MNHNY, CDR2 SVGAGI (reference sequence). The CDR3 is made up of 16 amino acids. The CDR3 loop reads CASSSQPGAGNTEAFF. In DNA, the CDR3 is TGTGCCAGCAGTTCCCAGCCAGGCGCGGGGAACACTGAAGCTTTCTTT.

The genes are TRBV5-1 and TRBJ1-3; D possibly corresponds to TRBD1 (6 bases). Germline V gene sequence: CDR1 SGHRS, CDR2 YFSETQ. CDR3 length: 14 residues. Trimming removed 1 base at V and 4 bases at J, with 9 bases between. The CDR3 DNA reads as TGCGCCAGCAGCTTGACAGGGCAAGGAAACACCATATATTTT. Encoded protein: CASSLTGQGNTIYF.

The V gene is TRBV7-9, the J gene TRBJ1-5; D possibly corresponds to TRBD1 (5 bases). This CDR3 comprises 15 residues. The V gene's germline CDR1 is SEHNR and CDR2 FQNEAQ (reference sequence). V was pared by 0 bases and J by 3 bases, with 9 bases between. CDR3 in DNA: TGTGCCAGCAGCTTAGCAGGGGCGAACAATCAGCCCCAGCATTTT. Its translation is CASSLAGANNQPQHF.

In the case of this clone: The junction does not match germline at one end; this may be a read error. V usage is TRBV7-9 and J usage is TRBJ2-7; a possible D gene is TRBD2 (5 bases). Germline V gives CDR1 SEHNR, CDR2 FQNEAQ (reference sequence). This CDR3 is 13 amino acids long. The chain's CDR3 is CSSSEYQESGQYF. The CDR3 nucleotides read TGTTCCAGCAGCGAGTATCAGGAGAGCGGGCAGTACTTC.

V and J are TRBV5-1 and TRBJ2-7; TRBD1 is a possible D gene (5 bases). The CDR3 is 14 residues long. The V end lost 3 bases, the J end lost 5 bases, and 15 bases lay between the germline ends. Germline CDR1 and CDR2: SGHRS and YFSETQ. CDR3: CASSSQGSENEQYF. The CDR3 region has the DNA TGCGCCAGCAGCTCGCAGGGTAGTGAGAACGAGCAGTACTTC.

This chain links TRBV19 with TRBJ2-1, with 12 bases matching TRBD2. The CDR3 loop spans 15 amino acids. The germline V gene encodes CDR1 LNHDA and CDR2 SQIVND (reference sequence). With 3 bases clipped from V and 6 bases from J, the junction kept 3 bases outside the gene matches. CDR3 bases: TGTGCCAGTAGTATCGGACTAGCGGGGCCCAATGAGCAGTTCTTC. Translating it yields CASSIGLAGPNEQFF.

This clone showed up just once. This rearrangement joins TRBV9 to TRBJ2-3, with D possibly matching TRBD1 (6 bases). CDR3 length: 15 residues. Looked up from germline, CDR1 is SGDLS and CDR2 is YYNGEE. Trimming removed 7 bases at V and 2 bases at J, with 17 bases between. CDR3 sequence (DNA): TGTGCCAGCGCACGGGTTCAGGGGAACACAGATACGCAGTATTTT. As protein: CASARVQGNTDTQYF.

The chain combines TRBV21-1 with TRBJ1-1. TRBV21-1 is an annotated pseudogene. The CDR3 spans 13 residues. The CDR3 DNA follows: TGTGCCAGCCTCCCTAGTCTGAACACTGAAGCTTTCTTT. Its protein product is CASLPSLNTEAFF.

V gene TRBV7-8 combines with J gene TRBJ1-2, with a possible D match to TRBD1 (5 bases). Deletions cut 3 bases from V and 0 bases from J, with 8 bases between. Germline values: CDR1 SGHVS, CDR2 FQNEAQ. The CDR3 extends over 14 amino acids. The CDR3: CASSFSGANYGYTF. CDR3 DNA sequence: TGTGCCAGCAGCTTCTCGGGGGCTAACTATGGCTACACCTTC.

CDR3 sequence (DNA): TGTGCCAGCAGCTACTCCAGGGGCGGCACGGTTGGCGAGACCCAGTACTTC. Translated: CASSYSRGGTVGETQYF. This rearrangement joins TRBV7-6 to TRBJ2-5, with a tentative D call TRBD1 (6 bases). The germline V gene encodes CDR1 SGHVS and CDR2 FNYEAQ. The CDR3 is made up of 17 amino acids. Deletions cut 4 bases from V and 5 bases from J, with 23 bases between.

This clone showed up just once. The chain carries TRBV19 and TRBJ1-5; D unclear. The germline CDR1 and CDR2 sequences are LNHDA and SQIVND (reference sequence). This CDR3 spans 12 amino acids. Trimming removed 5 bases from V and 5 bases from J, with 7 bases in between. DNA for the CDR3: TGTGCCAGTAGTCCACAATATCAGCCCCAGCATTTT. It codes for CASSPQYQPQHF. Full variable domain (rest looked up from reference TRBV19 and TRBJ1-5): DGGITQSPKYLFRKEGQNVTLSCEQNLNHDAMYWYRQDPGQGLRLIYYSQIVNDFQKGDIAEGYSVSREKKESFPLTVTSAQKNPTAFYLCASSPQYQPQHFGDGTRLSIL.

This clone has a handful of counts. The chain recombines TRBV2 with TRBJ2-7; tentative D call: TRBD1 (5 bases). Trimming pared 6 bases from V and 3 bases from J, leaving 9 bases between. The V gene's germline CDR1 is SNHLY and CDR2 FYNNEI. The CDR3 is 12 residues long. CDR3 residues: CASRAGFYEQYF. DNA for the CDR3: TGTGCCAGCAGGGCAGGGTTCTACGAGCAGTACTTC.

V usage is TRBV19 and J usage is TRBJ1-2; 12 bases map to TRBD1. Trimming cost V 2 bases and J 6 bases; bases outside gene matches: 7. The germline V gene has CDR1 LNHDA and CDR2 SQIVND (reference sequence). CDR3 length: 16 residues. The CDR3 DNA reads TGTGCCAGTAGTATATTGCCGGGACAGGGGGCCAATGGCTACACCTTC. It codes for CASSILPGQGANGYTF.

V gene TRBV18 combines with J gene TRBJ2-5, with D possibly matching TRBD2 (6 bases). Looked up from germline, CDR1 is KGHSH and CDR2 is LQKENI. V lost 2 bases to trimming and J lost 6 bases, with 16 bases between them. This CDR3 comprises 15 residues. Written as DNA, the CDR3 is TGTGCCAGCTCACCAAGCGGGTTAGGAGAAAAGACCCAGTACTTC. Its translation: CASSPSGLGEKTQYF.

The chain carries TRBV27 and TRBJ1-1, with D tentatively TRBD1 (6 bases). The CDR3 runs 15 residues. The germline V gene has CDR1 MNHEY and CDR2 SMNVEV (reference sequence). V shed 6 bases and J shed 8 bases, with 22 bases lying between them. CDR3 nucleotide sequence: TGTGCCAGCAGACTTAAGCCTACAGGGCTTGGAGAAGCTTTCTTT. It specifies CASRLKPTGLGEAFF.

The rearrangement uses TRBV7-9 and TRBJ2-7; 7 positions match TRBD1. CDR3 length: 14 residues. With V trimmed by 5 bases and J by 2 bases, 6 bases remained unmatched. CDR1 and CDR2 from the germline V gene are SEHNR and FQNEAQ (reference sequence). The CDR3 spells CASSTDRDPYEQYF. In DNA form, the CDR3 reads TGTGCCAGCAGCACCGACAGGGACCCCTACGAGCAGTACTTC. Variable domain in full (rest from reference TRBV7-9 and TRBJ2-7): DTGVSQNPRHKITKRGQNVTFRCDPISEHNRLYWYRQTLGQGPEFLTYFQNEAQLEKSRLLSDRFSAERPKGSFSTLEIQRTEQGDSAMYLCASSTDRDPYEQYFGPGTRLTVT.

The table lists this clone with a count of one. The J gene is TRBJ2-5, the V gene TRBV4-3; 8 nucleotides align to TRBD2. CDR1 and CDR2 from the germline V gene are LGHNA and YSLEER. This CDR3 is built from 17 residues. Trimming took 2 bases from V and 4 from J; bases not matched to a gene: 12. The CDR3 DNA is TGCGCCAGCAGCCAATGGGAGCTAGCGGGTGAGGGAGAGACCCAGTACTTC. Translation: CASSQWELAGEGETQYF.

V is TRBV20-1 and J is TRBJ2-7, with D possibly TRBD2 on 6 matching bases. V was trimmed by 2 bases and J by 7 bases, leaving 9 bases between them. The length of the CDR3 is 11 residues. CDR1 and CDR2 from the germline V gene are DFQATT and SNEGSKA (reference sequence). The chain's CDR3 is CSARFGGEQYV. The CDR3 DNA sequence: TGCAGTGCTAGATTTGGGGGGGAGCAGTACGTC.

The rearrangement uses TRBV5-4 and TRBJ1-4; TRBD1 matches at 7 bases. CDR3 size: 15 residues. The trim removed 2 bases at V and 7 bases at J, leaving 8 bases unmatched. CDR1 SGHNT and CDR2 YYREEE come from the germline V gene (reference sequence). DNA of the CDR3: TGTGCCAGCAGCTTACGTACAGGGGCACTTGAAAAACTGTTTTTT. Its protein product is CASSLRTGALEKLFF.

This clone was picked up a small number of times. V gene TRBV7-9 combines with J gene TRBJ2-7; the match to TRBD1 covers 8 bases. Unmatched junction bases numbered 8, after V lost 11 bases and J lost 2 bases. Germline CDR1 is SEHNR and CDR2 is FQNEAQ (reference sequence). The CDR3 has 13 amino acids. The CDR3 region is CAVGGQVTYEQYF. The DNA of the CDR3 is TGTGCCGTTGGGGGACAGGTAACCTACGAGCAGTACTTC. Full variable domain (remainder filled in from reference TRBV7-9 and TRBJ2-7): DTGVSQNPRHKITKRGQNVTFRCDPISEHNRLYWYRQTLGQGPEFLTYFQNEAQLEKSRLLSDRFSAERPKGSFSTLEIQRTEQGDSAMYLCAVGGQVTYEQYFGPGTRLTVT.

The rearrangement links TRBV30 to TRBJ1-2; D call uncertain. CDR1 GTSNPN and CDR2 SVGIG come from the germline V gene (reference sequence). The V and J ends lost 3 bases and 3 bases respectively, with 8 bases between them. The CDR3 runs to 12 residues. Here the CDR3 reads CAWSFTDYGYTF. In DNA, the CDR3 is TGTGCCTGGAGCTTCACAGACTATGGCTACACCTTC.

The chain recombines TRBV4-3 with TRBJ2-2; TRBD2 might be the D (6 bases). V was clipped by 0 bases and J by 4 bases, with 12 bases between them. This CDR3 comprises 16 residues. Germline CDR1 LGHNA, CDR2 YSLEER. CDR3 bases: TGCGCCAGCAGCCAAGAATGGGGGGACCTCACCGGGGAGCTGTTTTTT. Its protein is CASSQEWGDLTGELFF.

V is TRBV13 and J is TRBJ2-7; 7 nucleotides align to TRBD2. The germline V gene encodes CDR1 PRHDT and CDR2 FYEKMQ (reference sequence). J lost 0 bases, V lost 0 bases, and 2 bases had no gene match. The CDR3 runs to 15 residues. The CDR3 protein is CASSLGSGYSYEQYF. CDR3 nucleotides: TGTGCCAGCAGCTTAGGTAGCGGGTACTCCTACGAGCAGTACTTC. The full variable domain, in which reference TRBV13 and TRBJ2-7 provide the parts outside the CDR3, is AAGVIQSPRHLIKEKRETATLKCYPIPRHDTVYWYQQGPGQDPQFLISFYEKMQSDKGSIPDRFSAQQFSDYHSELNMSSLELGDSALYFCASSLGSGYSYEQYFGPGTRLTVT.

V is TRBV7-6 and J is TRBJ2-3; the D is unclear. The CDR3 is 14 amino acids. With 3 bases removed from V and 0 bases from J, the gap between germline ends came to 7 bases. From germline, CDR1 is SGHVS and CDR2 FNYEAQ. The chain's CDR3 is CASSFQQSTDTQYF. CDR3 coding DNA: TGTGCCAGCAGCTTCCAACAGAGCACAGATACGCAGTATTTT.

The rearrangement joins TRBV12-5 to TRBJ2-3; TRBD2 matches at 8 bases. The CDR3 loop spans 17 amino acids. With 7 bases clipped from V and 2 bases from J, the junction kept 14 bases outside the gene matches. Germline lookup yields CDR1 LGHNT and CDR2 FRNRAP. CDR3 DNA: TGTGCTAGTGCCCTCGGGGTACTAGCGGAATACACAGATACGCAGTATTTT. It codes for CASALGVLAEYTDTQYF.

The V call is TRBV5-1, the J call TRBJ2-2; 7 bases line up with TRBD1. V shed 0 bases, J shed 4 bases, and the junction held 3 bases outside the gene matches. This CDR3 region has 15 residues. Germline V gene data show CDR1 as SGHRS and CDR2 as YFSETQ. CDR3 residues: CASSLGQGSTGELFF. The DNA of the CDR3 is TGCGCCAGCAGCTTGGGACAGGGTAGCACCGGGGAGCTGTTTTTT.

This clone was picked up one time. The junction does not match germline at one end; this may be a read error. The chain combines TRBV7-9 with TRBJ2-1, with TRBD2 identical over 9 bases. Germline loops: CDR1 SEHNR, CDR2 FQNEAQ (reference sequence). The CDR3 contains 15 residues. In DNA, the CDR3 is TGTTCCAGCAGCTCCCTGGCGGGAGGGCGGATTGAGCAGTTCTTC. This sequence encodes CSSSSLAGGRIEQFF.